This T cell receptor (beta chain) was retrieved from a study of tumor-infiltrating lymphocytes in primary liver carcinoma. This clonotype was counted a single time. In germline, CDR1 is SGHNT, CDR2 YYREEE (reference sequence). Trimming pared 7 bases from V and 6 bases from J, leaving 20 bases between. There are 15 residues in the CDR3. TCR beta cDNA was made from roughly 450 ng total RNA with a constant-region primer. Each TCR beta library was derived from three nested multiplex PCR rounds that employed slightly modified ARM-PCR. TRBV1-TRBV30 forward primers paired with a C-beta reverse primer were used in the first two PCR rounds, which ran roughly 9 cycles each. TCRdb analysed the multiplex PCR reads with MiXCR anew, one entry per CDR3 protein. This table holds fewer than 400,000 distinct CDR3 sequences, 45% to 70% found once. They got blood RNA out of unsorted whole blood and also pulled out germline DNA. Enrolled patients were chronically infected with HBV and treatment-naive.

The rearrangement joins TRBV5-4 to TRBJ2-4, with D perhaps TRBD2 (6 bases). This clonotype originated in a young woman with primary liver carcinoma and hepatitis B virus infection. The sample was peripheral blood. The CDR3 protein is CASGEFGSTRNIQYF. In DNA, the CDR3 is TGTGCCAGCGGCGAATTCGGGAGTACGCGAAACATTCAGTACTTC. Full variable domain (outside the CDR3, taken from reference TRBV5-4 and TRBJ2-4): ETGVTQSPTHLIKTRGQQVTLRCSSQSGHNTVSWYQQALGQGPQFIFQYYREEENGRGNFPPRFSGLQFPNYSSELNVNALELDDSALYLCASGEFGSTRNIQYFGAGTRLSVL.